Below are 14 T cell receptor beta chains sequenced from a single sample in a study of OX40 agonist ivuxolimab in advanced cancers. TCRdb keeps only in-frame clones here, not all; method: immunoSEQ multiplex PCR. The sample has 100,000 or so clones, 80% to 90% seen once. Specimen: CD4+ or CD8+ T cells sorted from blood, collected in a trial of the OX40 agonist ivuxolimab. The receptors come from an adult with an advanced solid tumor such as melanoma, head and neck, liver or kidney cancer.

The chain is built from TRBV5-6 and TRBJ1-2; 9 positions match TRBD1. The germline CDR1 and CDR2 sequences are SGHDT and YYEEEE. The CDR3 runs to 15 residues. The V gene end was trimmed by 3 bases and the J gene end by 8 bases; junction bases not matched to a gene: 11. CDR3: CASSSGTGNLLGYTF. CDR3 sequence (DNA): TGTGCCAGCAGCTCCGGGACAGGGAATCTCCTAGGCTACACCTTC. The whole variable domain, filled in from reference TRBV5-6 and TRBJ1-2, reads DAGVTQSPTHLIKTRGQQVTLRCSPKSGHDTVSWYQQALGQGPQFIFQYYEEEERQRGNFPDRFSGHQFPNYSSELNVNALLLGDSALYLCASSSGTGNLLGYTFGSGTRLTVV.

The chain is built from TRBV7-9 and TRBJ2-4, with a tentative D call TRBD1 (6 bases). Trimming removed 5 bases from V and 7 bases from J, with 12 bases in between. This CDR3 is 13 amino acids long. Germline loops: CDR1 SEHNR, CDR2 FQNEAQ (reference sequence). For the CDR3, the DNA is TGTGCCAGCAGCGAGGGGGTGGGGAACATTCAGTACTTC. Protein: CASSEGVGNIQYF.

V is TRBV5-1 and J is TRBJ1-4, with 7 bases identical to TRBD1. Germline lookup yields CDR1 SGHRS and CDR2 YFSETQ. This CDR3 spans 17 amino acids. Trimming cost V 1 base and J 4 bases; bases outside gene matches: 10. This CDR3 reads CASSLRGTASDNEKLFF. CDR3 sequence (DNA): TGCGCCAGCAGCTTGAGGGGGACAGCCTCGGATAATGAAAAACTGTTTTTT. The full variable domain, its missing parts supplied by reference TRBV5-1 and TRBJ1-4, is KAGVTQTPRYLIKTRGQQVTLSCSPISGHRSVSWYQQTPGQGLQFLFEYFSETQRNKGNFPGRFSGRQFSNSRSEMNVSTLELGDSALYLCASSLRGTASDNEKLFFGSGTQLSVL.

The genes are TRBV19 and TRBJ1-2, with TRBD1 matching over 7 bases. Trimming removed 5 bases from V and 1 base from J; junction bases left unmatched: 7. Germline V gene data show CDR1 as LNHDA and CDR2 as SQIVND (reference sequence). The CDR3 runs to 15 residues. Written as DNA, the CDR3 is TGTGCCAGTAGTTCGACAGGGCAAAGTAACTATGGCTACACCTTC. Translating it yields CASSSTGQSNYGYTF.

The chain combines TRBV28 with TRBJ1-1; D might be TRBD1 (6 bases). Germline CDR1 is MDHEN and CDR2 is SYDVKM. Trimming removed 6 bases from V and 10 bases from J, with 15 bases in between. The CDR3 is 12 amino acids. The CDR3, as DNA: TGTGCCAGCAGATTAACAGGGTCAGGAGCTTTCTTT. Protein sequence: CASRLTGSGAFF. The full variable domain, completed using reference TRBV28 and TRBJ1-1, is DVKVTQSSRYLVKRTGEKVFLECVQDMDHENMFWYRQDPGLGLRLIYFSYDVKMKEKGDIPEGYSVSREKKERFSLILESASTNQTSMYLCASRLTGSGAFFGQGTRLTVV.

The CDR3 DNA reads as TGTGCCAGCAGTGATGGGACAGACCTAGCCAAAAACATTCAGTACTTC. It translates to CASSDGTDLAKNIQYF. The chain links TRBV28 to TRBJ2-4, with 7 positions matching TRBD1. With 5 bases clipped from V and 0 bases from J, the junction kept 7 bases outside the gene matches. Per the germline V gene, CDR1 is MDHEN and CDR2 is SYDVKM. The CDR3 runs to 16 residues.

The J gene is TRBJ2-5, the V gene TRBV7-9; D possibly uses TRBD1 or TRBD2 (6 bases each). The V end was cut by 5 bases, the J end by 9 bases, with 22 bases between. This CDR3 contains 15 residues. CDR1 is SEHNR, CDR2 FQNEAQ, per germline (reference sequence). The CDR3 nucleotides read TGTGCCAGCAGCCTACCTATGGGGGGCCTCGAGGCCCAGTACTTC. Protein sequence: CASSLPMGGLEAQYF.

This clone is a singleton in its sample. The chain has TRBV5-1 and TRBJ2-5, with D unclear. This CDR3 has 11 residues. Germline CDR1 SGHRS, CDR2 YFSETQ. V was cut by 7 bases and J by 5 bases, with 9 bases left in between. CDR3 sequence: CASADRETQYF. The DNA of the CDR3 is TGCGCCAGCGCCGATCGGGAGACCCAGTACTTC.

The chain is built from TRBV10-3 and TRBJ2-5; TRBD1 matches at 7 bases. V lost 11 bases to trimming and J lost 2 bases; unmatched junction nucleotides: 8. CDR1 is ENHRY and CDR2 is SYGVKD in the germline V gene. This CDR3 is 13 amino acids long. CDR3 DNA sequence: TGTGCCTCACAGGGGCGGAATCAAGAGACCCAGTACTTC. Translation: CASQGRNQETQYF.

This chain uses TRBV5-1 with TRBJ2-1; 7 positions match TRBD1. After removal of 3 bases from V and 4 bases from J, the junction contained 4 bases not matched to a gene. In germline, CDR1 is SGHRS, CDR2 YFSETQ. This CDR3 region has 14 residues. In DNA form, the CDR3 reads TGCGCCAGCAGCTGGAAGGGACAGTACAATGAGCAGTTCTTC. This codes for CASSWKGQYNEQFF.

The table lists this clone with a few counts. The chain uses TRBV28 and TRBJ1-4; D is unresolved. The length of the CDR3 is 12 residues. Trimming took 2 bases from V and 12 from J, leaving 10 bases between them. From germline, CDR1 is MDHEN and CDR2 SYDVKM. Here the CDR3 DNA reads TGTGCCAGCAGTTTAAAGCTAGATCAACTGTTTTTT. The encoded protein is CASSLKLDQLFF.

The V and J genes are TRBV4-1 and TRBJ2-5; 8 bases are shared with TRBD1. Germline V gene sequence: CDR1 MGHRA, CDR2 YSYEKL. The V gene end was trimmed by 2 bases and the J gene end by 5 bases; junction bases not matched to a gene: 10. The CDR3 contains 16 residues. The CDR3 spells CASSQQTRGLGETQYF. The CDR3, as DNA: TGCGCCAGCAGCCAACAGACCAGGGGGCTAGGGGAGACCCAGTACTTC.

The chain couples TRBV21-1 to TRBJ2-3; the D call of TRBD2 is as the table states it, not checked on the DNA. TRBV21-1 represents a pseudogene. CDR3 length equals 12 residues. The CDR3 sequence: CASSKPQKSGYF. DNA of the CDR3: TGTGCCAGCAGCAAACCACAAAAATCGGGGTATTTT.

This chain uses TRBV7-2 with TRBJ1-1; no reliable D call. Germline CDR1 reads SGHTA; CDR2 reads FQGNSA. This CDR3 is built from 16 residues. V shed 0 bases and J shed 2 bases, with 13 bases lying between them. CDR3 DNA: TGTGCCAGCAGCTTAGCGCTAACATCGGCCAACACTGAAGCTTTCTTT. It translates to CASSLALTSANTEAFF.